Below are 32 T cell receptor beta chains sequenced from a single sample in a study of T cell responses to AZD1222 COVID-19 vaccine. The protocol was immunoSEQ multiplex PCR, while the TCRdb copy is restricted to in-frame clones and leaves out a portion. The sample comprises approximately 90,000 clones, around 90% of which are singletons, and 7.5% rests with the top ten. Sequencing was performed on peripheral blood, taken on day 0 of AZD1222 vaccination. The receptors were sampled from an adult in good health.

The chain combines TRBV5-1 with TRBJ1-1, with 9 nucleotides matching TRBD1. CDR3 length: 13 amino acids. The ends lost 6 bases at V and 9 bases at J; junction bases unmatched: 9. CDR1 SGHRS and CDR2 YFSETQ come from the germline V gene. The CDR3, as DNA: TGCGCCAGCACCGAAACAGGGGGCGGAAAAGCTTTCTTT. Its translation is CASTETGGGKAFF.

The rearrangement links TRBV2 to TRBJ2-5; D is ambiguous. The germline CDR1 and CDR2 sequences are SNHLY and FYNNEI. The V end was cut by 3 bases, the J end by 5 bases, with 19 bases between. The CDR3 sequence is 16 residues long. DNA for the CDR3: TGTGCCAGCAGTGATGCCTCGGACCCCCCGGCTGAGACCCAGTACTTC. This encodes CASSDASDPPAETQYF.

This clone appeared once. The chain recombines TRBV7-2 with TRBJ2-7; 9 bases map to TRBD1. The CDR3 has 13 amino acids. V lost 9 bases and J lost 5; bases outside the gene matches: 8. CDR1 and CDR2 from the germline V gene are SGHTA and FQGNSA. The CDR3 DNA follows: TGTGCCAGTTCCCGGGACAGGGCCCACGAGCAGTACTTC. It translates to CASSRDRAHEQYF.

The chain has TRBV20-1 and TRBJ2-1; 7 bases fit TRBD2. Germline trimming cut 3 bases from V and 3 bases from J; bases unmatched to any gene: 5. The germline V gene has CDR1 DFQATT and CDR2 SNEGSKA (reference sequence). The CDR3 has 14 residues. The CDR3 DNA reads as TGCAGTGCTAGTTGGGCGGGAGTCTACAATGAGCAGTTCTTC. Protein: CSASWAGVYNEQFF.

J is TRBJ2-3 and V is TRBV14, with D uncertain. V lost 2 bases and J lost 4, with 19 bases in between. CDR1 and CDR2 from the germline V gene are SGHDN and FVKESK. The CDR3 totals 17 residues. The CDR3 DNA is TGTGCCAGCAGCCAAACAAAAGCCGGCCTTCGGCCAGATACGCAGTATTTT. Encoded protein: CASSQTKAGLRPDTQYF.

CDR3 sequence reads: CASRIGAQETQYF. The CDR3 bases are TGTGCCAGCAGGATCGGGGCTCAAGAGACCCAGTACTTC. This chain uses TRBV12-3 or TRBV12-4 with TRBJ2-5; D may correspond to TRBD1 or TRBD2 (5 bases each). With 6 bases removed from V and 2 bases from J, the gap between germline ends came to 10 bases. CDR3 size: 13 residues.

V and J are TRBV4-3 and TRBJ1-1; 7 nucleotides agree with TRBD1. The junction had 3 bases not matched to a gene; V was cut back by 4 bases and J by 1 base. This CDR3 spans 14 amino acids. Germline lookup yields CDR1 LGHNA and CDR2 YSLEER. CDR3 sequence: CASSPTGRNTEAFF. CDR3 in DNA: TGCGCCAGCAGCCCGACAGGGCGGAACACTGAAGCTTTCTTT.

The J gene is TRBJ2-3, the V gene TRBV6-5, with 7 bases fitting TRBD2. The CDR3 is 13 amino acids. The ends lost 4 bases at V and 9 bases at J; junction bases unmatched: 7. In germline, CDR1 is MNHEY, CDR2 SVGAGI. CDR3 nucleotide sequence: TGTGCCAGCAGTTTAAAGCGGGATGCCACGCAGTATTTT. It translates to CASSLKRDATQYF.

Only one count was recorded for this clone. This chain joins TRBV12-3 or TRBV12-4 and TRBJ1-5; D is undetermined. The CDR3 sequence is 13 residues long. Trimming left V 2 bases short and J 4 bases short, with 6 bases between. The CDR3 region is CASSLLENQPQHF. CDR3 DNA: TGTGCCAGCAGTTTATTGGAAAATCAGCCCCAGCATTTT.

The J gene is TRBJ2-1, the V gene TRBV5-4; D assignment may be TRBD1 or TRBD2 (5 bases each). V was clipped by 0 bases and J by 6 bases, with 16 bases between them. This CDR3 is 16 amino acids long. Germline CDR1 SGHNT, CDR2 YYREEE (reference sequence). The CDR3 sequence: CASSLVGDPASNEQFF. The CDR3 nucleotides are TGTGCCAGCAGCTTGGTTGGGGACCCAGCCAGCAATGAGCAGTTCTTC.

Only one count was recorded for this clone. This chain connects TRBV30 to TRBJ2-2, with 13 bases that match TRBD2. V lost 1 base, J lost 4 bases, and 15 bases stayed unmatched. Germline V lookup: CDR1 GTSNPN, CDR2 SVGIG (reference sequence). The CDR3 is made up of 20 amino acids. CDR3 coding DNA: TGTGCCTGGAGTGCCCACTTAGGACTAGCGGGAGTCGCCGGCACCGGGGAGCTGTTTTTT. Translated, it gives CAWSAHLGLAGVAGTGELFF.

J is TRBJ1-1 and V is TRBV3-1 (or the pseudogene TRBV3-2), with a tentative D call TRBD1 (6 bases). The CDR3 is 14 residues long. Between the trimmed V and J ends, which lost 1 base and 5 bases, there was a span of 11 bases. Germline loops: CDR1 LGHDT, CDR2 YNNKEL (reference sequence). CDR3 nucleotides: TGTGCCAGCAGCCAAGCTGGGGGCACGACTGAAGCTTTCTTT. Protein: CASSQAGGTTEAFF.

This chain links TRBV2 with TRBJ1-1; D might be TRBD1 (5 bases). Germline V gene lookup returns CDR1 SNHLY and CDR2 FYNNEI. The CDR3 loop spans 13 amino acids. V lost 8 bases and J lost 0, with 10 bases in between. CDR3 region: CASPGPLNTEAFF. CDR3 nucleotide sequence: TGTGCCAGCCCGGGACCTCTGAACACTGAAGCTTTCTTT.

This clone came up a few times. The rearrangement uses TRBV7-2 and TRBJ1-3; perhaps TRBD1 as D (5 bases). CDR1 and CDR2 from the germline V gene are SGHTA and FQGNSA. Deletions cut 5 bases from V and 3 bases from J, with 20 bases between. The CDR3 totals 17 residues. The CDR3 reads CASSPPRRGLGGNTIYF. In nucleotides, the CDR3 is TGTGCCAGCAGCCCCCCACGGAGGGGTTTGGGTGGAAACACCATATATTTT.

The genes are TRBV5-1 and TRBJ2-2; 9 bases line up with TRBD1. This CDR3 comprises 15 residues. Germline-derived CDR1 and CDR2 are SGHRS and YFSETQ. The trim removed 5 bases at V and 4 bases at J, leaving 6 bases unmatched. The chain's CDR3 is CASRTGTGTTGELFF. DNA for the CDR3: TGCGCCAGCAGGACCGGGACAGGGACCACCGGGGAGCTGTTTTTT.

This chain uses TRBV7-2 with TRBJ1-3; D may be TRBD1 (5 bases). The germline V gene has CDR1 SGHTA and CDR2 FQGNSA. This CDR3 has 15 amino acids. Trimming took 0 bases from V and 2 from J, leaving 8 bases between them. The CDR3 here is CASSLAGVAGNTIYF. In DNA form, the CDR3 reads TGTGCCAGCAGCTTAGCGGGGGTCGCTGGAAACACCATATATTTT.

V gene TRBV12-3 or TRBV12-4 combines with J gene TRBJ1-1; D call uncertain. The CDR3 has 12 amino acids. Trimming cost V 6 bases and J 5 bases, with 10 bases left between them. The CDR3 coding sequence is TGTGCCAGCAGAAGTGGGTGGACTGAAGCTTTCTTT. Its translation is CASRSGWTEAFF.

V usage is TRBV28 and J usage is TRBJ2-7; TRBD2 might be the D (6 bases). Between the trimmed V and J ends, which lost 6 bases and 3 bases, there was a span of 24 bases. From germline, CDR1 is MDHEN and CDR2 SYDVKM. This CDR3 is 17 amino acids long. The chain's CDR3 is CASRSIRTTESLYEQYF. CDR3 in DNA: TGTGCCAGCAGGTCCATTCGGACTACAGAGAGCCTCTACGAGCAGTACTTC. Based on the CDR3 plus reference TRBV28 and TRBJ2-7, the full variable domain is DVKVTQSSRYLVKRTGEKVFLECVQDMDHENMFWYRQDPGLGLRLIYFSYDVKMKEKGDIPEGYSVSREKKERFSLILESASTNQTSMYLCASRSIRTTESLYEQYFGPGTRLTVT.

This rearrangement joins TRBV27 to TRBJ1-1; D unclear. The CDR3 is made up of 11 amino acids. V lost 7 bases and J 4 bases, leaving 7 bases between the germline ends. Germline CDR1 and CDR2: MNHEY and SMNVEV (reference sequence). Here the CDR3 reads CASKMGTEAFF. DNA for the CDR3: TGTGCCAGCAAGATGGGCACTGAAGCTTTCTTT.

The DNA of the CDR3 is TGTGCCAGCAGTTTGGGTAACAATCAGCCCCAGCATTTT. Its translation: CASSLGNNQPQHF. The rearrangement joins TRBV28 to TRBJ1-5; D gene uncertain. The CDR3 has 13 residues. The V end was cut by 3 bases, the J end by 3 bases, with 6 bases between. The germline CDR1 and CDR2 sequences are MDHEN and SYDVKM.

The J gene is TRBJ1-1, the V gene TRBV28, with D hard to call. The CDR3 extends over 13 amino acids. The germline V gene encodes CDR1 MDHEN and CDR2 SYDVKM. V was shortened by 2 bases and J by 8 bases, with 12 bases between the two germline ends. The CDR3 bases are TGTGCCAGCAGTTTAAGTAATATACGAGAAGCTTTCTTT. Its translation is CASSLSNIREAFF.

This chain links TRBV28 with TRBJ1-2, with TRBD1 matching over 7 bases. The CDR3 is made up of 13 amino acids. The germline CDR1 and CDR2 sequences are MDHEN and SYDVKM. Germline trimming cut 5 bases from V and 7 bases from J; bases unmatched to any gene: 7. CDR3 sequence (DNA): TGTGCCAGCAGTGCAACAGGGGTCGCTGGCTACACCTTC. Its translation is CASSATGVAGYTF.

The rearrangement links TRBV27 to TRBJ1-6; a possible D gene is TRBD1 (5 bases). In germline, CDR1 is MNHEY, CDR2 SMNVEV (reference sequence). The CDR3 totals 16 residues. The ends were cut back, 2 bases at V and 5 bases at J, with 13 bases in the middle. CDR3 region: CASSLQGDINNSPLHF. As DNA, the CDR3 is TGTGCCAGCAGTTTACAGGGAGATATCAATAATTCACCCCTCCACTTT.

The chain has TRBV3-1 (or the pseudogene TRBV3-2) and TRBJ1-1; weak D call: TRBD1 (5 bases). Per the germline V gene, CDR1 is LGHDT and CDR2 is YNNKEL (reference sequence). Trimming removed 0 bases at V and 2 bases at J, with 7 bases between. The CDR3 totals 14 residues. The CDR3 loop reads CASSQDRANTEAFF. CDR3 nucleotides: TGTGCCAGCAGCCAAGACAGGGCAAACACTGAAGCTTTCTTT.

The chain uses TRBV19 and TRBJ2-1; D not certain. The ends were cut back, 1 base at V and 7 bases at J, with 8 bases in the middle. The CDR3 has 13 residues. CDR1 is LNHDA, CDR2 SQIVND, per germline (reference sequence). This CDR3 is CASSIGQLNEQFF. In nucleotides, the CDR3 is TGTGCCAGTAGTATAGGGCAGTTGAATGAGCAGTTCTTC.

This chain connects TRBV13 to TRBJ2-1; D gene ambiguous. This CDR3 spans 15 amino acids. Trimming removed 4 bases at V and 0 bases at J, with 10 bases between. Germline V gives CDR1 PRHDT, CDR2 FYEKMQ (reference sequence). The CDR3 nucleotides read TGTGCCAGCAGCTCCTACAGAGGCTCCTACAATGAGCAGTTCTTC. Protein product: CASSSYRGSYNEQFF. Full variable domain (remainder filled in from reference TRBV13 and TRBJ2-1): AAGVIQSPRHLIKEKRETATLKCYPIPRHDTVYWYQQGPGQDPQFLISFYEKMQSDKGSIPDRFSAQQFSDYHSELNMSSLELGDSALYFCASSSYRGSYNEQFFGPGTRLTVL.

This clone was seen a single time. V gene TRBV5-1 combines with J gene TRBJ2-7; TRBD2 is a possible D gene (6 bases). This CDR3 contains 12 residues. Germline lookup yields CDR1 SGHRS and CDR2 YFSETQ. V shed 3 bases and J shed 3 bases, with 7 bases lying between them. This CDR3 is CASSWRGYEQYF. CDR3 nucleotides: TGCGCCAGCAGCTGGCGGGGCTACGAGCAGTACTTC.

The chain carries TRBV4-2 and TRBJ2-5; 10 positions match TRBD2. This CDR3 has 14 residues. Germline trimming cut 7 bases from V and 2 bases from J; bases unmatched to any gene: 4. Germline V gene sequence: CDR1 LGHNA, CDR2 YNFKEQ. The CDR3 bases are TGTGCCAGCACTAGCGGGAGCCGGCAAGAGACCCAGTACTTC. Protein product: CASTSGSRQETQYF.

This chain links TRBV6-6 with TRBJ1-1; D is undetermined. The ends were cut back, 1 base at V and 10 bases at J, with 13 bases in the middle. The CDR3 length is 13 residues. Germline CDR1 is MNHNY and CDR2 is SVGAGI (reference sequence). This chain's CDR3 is CASSYLLGPAAFF. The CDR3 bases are TGTGCCAGCAGTTACTTGTTAGGGCCGGCAGCTTTCTTT.

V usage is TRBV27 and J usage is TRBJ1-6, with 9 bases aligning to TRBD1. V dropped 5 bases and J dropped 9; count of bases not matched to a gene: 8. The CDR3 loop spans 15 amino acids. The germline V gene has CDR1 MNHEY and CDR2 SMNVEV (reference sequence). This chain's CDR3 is CASSKRGQGSSPLHF. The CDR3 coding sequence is TGTGCCAGCAGTAAAAGGGGACAGGGCAGTTCACCCCTCCACTTT.

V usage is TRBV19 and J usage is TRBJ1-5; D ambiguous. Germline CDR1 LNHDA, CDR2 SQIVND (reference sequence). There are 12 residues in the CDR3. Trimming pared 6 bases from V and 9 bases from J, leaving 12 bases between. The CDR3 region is CASRGIEGPQHF. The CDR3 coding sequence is TGTGCCAGTAGGGGGATCGAGGGGCCCCAGCATTTT.

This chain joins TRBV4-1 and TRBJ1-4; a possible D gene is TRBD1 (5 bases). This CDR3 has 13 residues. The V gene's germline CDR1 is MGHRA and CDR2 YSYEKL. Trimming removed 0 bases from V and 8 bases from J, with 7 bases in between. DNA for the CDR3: TGCGCCAGCAGCCAAGACAGGGACGAAAAACTGTTTTTT. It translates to CASSQDRDEKLFF.